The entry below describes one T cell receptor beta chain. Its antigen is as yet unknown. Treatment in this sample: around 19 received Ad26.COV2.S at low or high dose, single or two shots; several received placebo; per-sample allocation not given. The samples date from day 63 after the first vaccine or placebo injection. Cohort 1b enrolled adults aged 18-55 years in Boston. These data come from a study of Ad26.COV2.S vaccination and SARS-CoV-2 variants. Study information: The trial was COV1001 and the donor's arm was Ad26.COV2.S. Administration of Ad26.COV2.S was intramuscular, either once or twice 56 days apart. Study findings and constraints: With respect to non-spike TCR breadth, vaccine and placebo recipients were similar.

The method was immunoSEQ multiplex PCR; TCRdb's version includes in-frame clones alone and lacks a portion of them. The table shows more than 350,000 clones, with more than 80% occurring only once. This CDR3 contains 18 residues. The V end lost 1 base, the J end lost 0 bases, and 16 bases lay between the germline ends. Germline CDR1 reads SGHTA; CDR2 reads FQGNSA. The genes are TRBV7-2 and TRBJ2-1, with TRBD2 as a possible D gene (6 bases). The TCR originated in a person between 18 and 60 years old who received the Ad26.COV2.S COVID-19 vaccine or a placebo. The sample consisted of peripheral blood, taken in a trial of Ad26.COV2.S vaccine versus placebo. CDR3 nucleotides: TGTGCCAGCAGCTTAGATCCCAGCGGGCCAAGCTCCTACAATGAGCAGTTCTTC. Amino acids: CASSLDPSGPSSYNEQFF. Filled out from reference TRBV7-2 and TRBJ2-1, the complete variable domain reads GAGVSQSPSNKVTEKGKDVELRCDPISGHTALYWYRQSLGQGLEFLIYFQGNSAPDKSGLPSDRFSAERTGGSVSTLTIQRTQQEDSAVYLCASSLDPSGPSSYNEQFFGPGTRLTVL.